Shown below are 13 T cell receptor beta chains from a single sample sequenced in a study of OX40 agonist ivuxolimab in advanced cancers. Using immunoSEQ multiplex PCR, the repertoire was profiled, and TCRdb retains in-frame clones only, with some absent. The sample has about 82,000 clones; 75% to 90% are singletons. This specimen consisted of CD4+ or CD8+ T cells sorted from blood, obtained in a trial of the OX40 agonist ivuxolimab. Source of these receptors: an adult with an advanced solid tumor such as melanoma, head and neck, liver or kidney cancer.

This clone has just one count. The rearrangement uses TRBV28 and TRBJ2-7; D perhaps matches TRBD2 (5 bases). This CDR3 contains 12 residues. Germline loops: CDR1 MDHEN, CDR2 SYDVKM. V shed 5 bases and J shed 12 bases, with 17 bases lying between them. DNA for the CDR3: TGTGCCAGCAGTCGACTCCCGGGGTTTCGGTACTTC. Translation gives CASSRLPGFRYF.

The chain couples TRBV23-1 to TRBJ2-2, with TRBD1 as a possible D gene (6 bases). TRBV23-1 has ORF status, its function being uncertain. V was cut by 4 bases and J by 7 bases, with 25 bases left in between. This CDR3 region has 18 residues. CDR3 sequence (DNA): TGCGCCAGCAGTCTAATCCCTGGGGGCCCTGCCAGGGGCGGGGAGCTGTTTTTT. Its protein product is CASSLIPGGPARGGELFF.

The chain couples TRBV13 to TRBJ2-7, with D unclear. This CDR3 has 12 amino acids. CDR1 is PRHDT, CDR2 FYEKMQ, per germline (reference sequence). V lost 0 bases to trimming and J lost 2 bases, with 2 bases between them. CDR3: CASSLGAYEQYF. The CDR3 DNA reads TGTGCCAGCAGCTTAGGGGCCTACGAGCAGTACTTC.

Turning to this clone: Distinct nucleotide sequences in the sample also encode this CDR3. CDR3 in amino acids: CASSVGGLTYEQYF. The CDR3 nucleotides read TGTGCCAGCAGCGTAGGGGGACTAACTTACGAGCAGTACTTC. J is TRBJ2-7 and V is TRBV9; 7 nucleotides agree with TRBD2. Per the germline V gene, CDR1 is SGDLS and CDR2 is YYNGEE. The CDR3 spans 14 residues. The junction had 4 bases not matched to a gene; V was cut back by 0 bases and J by 4 bases.

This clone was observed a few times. This CDR3 reads CASRQQGDTEAFF. In nucleotides, the CDR3 is TGTGCCAGCAGACAACAGGGGGACACTGAAGCTTTCTTT. The V call is TRBV6-5, the J call TRBJ1-1; TRBD1 aligns across 8 bases. The germline V gene encodes CDR1 MNHEY and CDR2 SVGAGI. After removal of 6 bases from V and 3 bases from J, the junction contained 3 bases not matched to a gene. This CDR3 has 13 amino acids.

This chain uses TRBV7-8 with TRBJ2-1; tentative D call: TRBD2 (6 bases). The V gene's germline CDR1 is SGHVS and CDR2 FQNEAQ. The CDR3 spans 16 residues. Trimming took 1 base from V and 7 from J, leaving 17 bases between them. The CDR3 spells CASSLEAFIGGNEQFF. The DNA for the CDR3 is TGTGCCAGCAGCTTAGAGGCTTTTATTGGGGGGAATGAGCAGTTCTTC. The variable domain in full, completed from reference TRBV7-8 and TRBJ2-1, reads GAGVSQSPRYKVAKRGQDVALRCDPISGHVSLFWYQQALGQGPEFLTYFQNEAQLDKSGLPSDRFFAERPEGSVSTLKIQRTQQEDSAVYLCASSLEAFIGGNEQFFGPGTRLTVL.

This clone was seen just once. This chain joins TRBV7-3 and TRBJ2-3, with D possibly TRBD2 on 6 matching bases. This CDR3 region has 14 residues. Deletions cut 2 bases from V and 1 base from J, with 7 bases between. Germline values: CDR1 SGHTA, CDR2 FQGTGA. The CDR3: CASSLQRGTDTQYF. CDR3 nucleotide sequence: TGTGCCAGCAGCTTACAGCGGGGCACAGATACGCAGTATTTT.

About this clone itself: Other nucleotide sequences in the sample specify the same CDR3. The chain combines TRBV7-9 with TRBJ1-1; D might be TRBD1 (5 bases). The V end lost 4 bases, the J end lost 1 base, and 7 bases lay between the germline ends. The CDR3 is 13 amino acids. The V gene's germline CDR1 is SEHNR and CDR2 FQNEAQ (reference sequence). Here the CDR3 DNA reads TGTGCCAGCAGCTGGGGGGGGAACACTGAAGCTTTCTTT. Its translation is CASSWGGNTEAFF. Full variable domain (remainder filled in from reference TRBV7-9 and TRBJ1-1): DTGVSQNPRHKITKRGQNVTFRCDPISEHNRLYWYRQTLGQGPEFLTYFQNEAQLEKSRLLSDRFSAERPKGSFSTLEIQRTEQGDSAMYLCASSWGGNTEAFFGQGTRLTVV.

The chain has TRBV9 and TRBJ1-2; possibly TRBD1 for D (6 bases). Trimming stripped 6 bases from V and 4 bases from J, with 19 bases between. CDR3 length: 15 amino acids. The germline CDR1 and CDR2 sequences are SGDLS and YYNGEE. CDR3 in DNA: TGTGCCAGCACCAGGGATGAGGGGGGTTTCTATGGCTACACCTTC. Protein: CASTRDEGGFYGYTF.

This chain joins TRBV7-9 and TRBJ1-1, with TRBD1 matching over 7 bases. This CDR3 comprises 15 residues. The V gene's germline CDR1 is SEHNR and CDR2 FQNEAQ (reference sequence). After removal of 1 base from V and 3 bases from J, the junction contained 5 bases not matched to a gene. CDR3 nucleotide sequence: TGTGCCAGCAGCTTAGGACAGGGCATTGACACTGAAGCTTTCTTT. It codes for CASSLGQGIDTEAFF.

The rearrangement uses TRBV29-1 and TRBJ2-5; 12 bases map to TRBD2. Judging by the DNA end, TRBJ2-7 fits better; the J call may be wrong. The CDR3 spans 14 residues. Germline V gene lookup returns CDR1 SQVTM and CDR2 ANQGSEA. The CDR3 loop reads CSVAGLAGFYEQYF. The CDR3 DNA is TGCAGCGTCGCTGGACTAGCGGGATTCTACGAGCAGTACTTC.

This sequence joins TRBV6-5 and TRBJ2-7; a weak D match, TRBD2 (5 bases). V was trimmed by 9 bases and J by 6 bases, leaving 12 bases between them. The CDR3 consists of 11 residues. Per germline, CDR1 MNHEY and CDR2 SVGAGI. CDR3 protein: CASWAEGEQYF. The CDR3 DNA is TGTGCCAGTTGGGCCGAGGGCGAGCAGTACTTC.

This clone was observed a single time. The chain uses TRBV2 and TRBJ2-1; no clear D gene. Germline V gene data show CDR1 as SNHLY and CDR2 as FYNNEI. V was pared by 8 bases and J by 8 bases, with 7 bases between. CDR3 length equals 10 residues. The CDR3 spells CASGRDEQFF. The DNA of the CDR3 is TGTGCCAGCGGAAGGGATGAGCAGTTCTTC.